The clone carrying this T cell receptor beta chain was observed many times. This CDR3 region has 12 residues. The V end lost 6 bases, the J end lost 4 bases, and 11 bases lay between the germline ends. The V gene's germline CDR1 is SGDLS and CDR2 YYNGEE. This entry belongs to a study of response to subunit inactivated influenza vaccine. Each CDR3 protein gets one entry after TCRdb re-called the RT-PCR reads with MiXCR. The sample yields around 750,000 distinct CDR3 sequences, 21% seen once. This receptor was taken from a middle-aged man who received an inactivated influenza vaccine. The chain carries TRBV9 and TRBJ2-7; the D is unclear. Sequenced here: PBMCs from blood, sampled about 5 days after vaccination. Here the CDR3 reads CASIKLRYEQYF. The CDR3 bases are TGTGCCAGCATAAAACTTCGGTACGAGCAGTACTTC.